What follows are 25 T cell receptor beta chains derived from one specimen sequenced in a study of T cells in Graves' hyperthyroidism and ophthalmopathy. Authors of the study amplified TCR beta CDR3 regions from RNA transcripts. Using the HTBI primer set, a first-round RT-PCR was run on the TCR CDR3. One entry per CDR3 protein results from TCRdb running MiXCR on the multiplex PCR reads. The sample has fewer than 600,000 distinct CDR3 sequences; approximately 15% are singletons. Sequenced material: blood. The receptors shown here come from a woman under 30 with Graves' hyperthyroidism.

This clonotype was seen repeatedly, ten times or more. The chain carries TRBV20-1 and TRBJ1-5, with TRBD1 matching 8 bases. Germline trimming cut 5 bases from V and 5 bases from J; bases unmatched to any gene: 8. The CDR3 has 14 amino acids. Germline V gene lookup returns CDR1 DFQATT and CDR2 SNEGSKA (reference sequence). This CDR3 reads CSAPTGEVDQPQHF. The CDR3 nucleotides are TGCAGTGCTCCGACAGGGGAGGTTGATCAGCCCCAGCATTTT.

This clonotype showed up many times. CDR3 nucleotides: TGCAGTCTTCTGACTAGCGGCACAGATACGCAGTATTTT. It codes for CSLLTSGTDTQYF. V is TRBV20-1 and J is TRBJ2-3, with 8 bases matching TRBD2. Per germline, CDR1 DFQATT and CDR2 SNEGSKA (reference sequence). The CDR3 is 13 amino acids. Trimming removed 8 bases from V and 1 base from J; junction bases left unmatched: 5.

This clonotype was detected many times. The gene calls are TRBV20-1 and TRBJ1-4; D remains unclear. CDR1 DFQATT and CDR2 SNEGSKA come from the germline V gene (reference sequence). V gave up 3 bases and J gave up 5 bases, with 10 bases separating them. The CDR3 is 13 amino acids. The CDR3 DNA sequence: TGCAGTGCTAGGGAGGTGATAAATGAAAAACTGTTTTTT. This sequence encodes CSAREVINEKLFF.

The chain is built from TRBV9 and TRBJ2-5, with 8 nucleotides matching TRBD2. The germline CDR1 and CDR2 sequences are SGDLS and YYNGEE. The trim removed 2 bases at V and 5 bases at J, leaving 8 bases unmatched. This CDR3 has 15 amino acids. DNA for the CDR3: TGTGCCAGCAGCGTCAGCGGGAGTGGAGGGGAGACCCAGTACTTC. Translation gives CASSVSGSGGETQYF.

CDR3 DNA sequence: TGTGCCAGCAGCTCAGGGGTAGAACTGTTTTTT. It translates to CASSSGVELFF. The rearrangement links TRBV5-4 to TRBJ1-4, with D maybe TRBD1 (6 bases). V was shortened by 3 bases and J by 12 bases, with 9 bases between the two germline ends. The CDR3 length is 11 residues. From germline, CDR1 is SGHNT and CDR2 YYREEE (reference sequence).

This clonotype was counted ten times or more. The V gene is TRBV27, the J gene TRBJ2-2, with D unclear. The CDR3 runs to 16 residues. Germline V CDR1 and CDR2: MNHEY, SMNVEV (reference sequence). Trimming stripped 0 bases from V and 4 bases from J, with 12 bases between. The CDR3 reads CASSLSLEVITGELFF. CDR3 coding DNA: TGTGCCAGCAGTTTATCGTTAGAGGTTATCACCGGGGAGCTGTTTTTT.

This clonotype was seen at least ten times. This chain connects TRBV11-2 to TRBJ1-6; no definite D call. The germline CDR1 and CDR2 sequences are SGHAT and FQNNGV. The CDR3 runs 13 residues. V was shortened by 5 bases and J by 8 bases, with 10 bases between the two germline ends. The CDR3 loop is CASSLTTDSPLHF. In nucleotides, the CDR3 is TGTGCCAGCAGCCTAACGACGGATTCACCCCTCCACTTT. The complete variable domain, with remaining parts taken from reference TRBV11-2 and TRBJ1-6, reads EAGVAQSPRYKIIEKRQSVAFWCNPISGHATLYWYQQILGQGPKLLIQFQNNGVVDDSQLPKDRFSAERLKGVDSTLKIQPAKLEDSAVYLCASSLTTDSPLHFGNGTRLTVT.

This clonotype was seen a few times. The chain employs TRBV19 and TRBJ1-1; D is uncertain. CDR1 LNHDA and CDR2 SQIVND come from the germline V gene (reference sequence). CDR3 length: 14 residues. V was cut by 5 bases and J by 4 bases, with 14 bases left in between. The CDR3 is CASSSIGDSTEAFF. The CDR3 bases are TGTGCCAGTAGTTCAATTGGGGATTCCACTGAAGCTTTCTTT.

This clonotype was recorded a few times. The rearrangement links TRBV11-2 to TRBJ1-5; D is unresolved. V lost 3 bases and J 4 bases, leaving 10 bases between the germline ends. The CDR3 contains 14 residues. Germline V gene data show CDR1 as SGHAT and CDR2 as FQNNGV. CDR3 DNA: TGTGCCAGCAGCTTTGAAGCTACAAATCAGCCCCAGCATTTT. Its protein product is CASSFEATNQPQHF.

A few counts support this clonotype. This chain uses TRBV4-2 with TRBJ2-1, with a possible D match to TRBD2 (6 bases). This CDR3 spans 16 amino acids. V lost 0 bases, J lost 10 bases, and 19 bases lay in between. Germline V lookup: CDR1 LGHNA, CDR2 YNFKEQ. Written as DNA, the CDR3 is TGTGCCAGCAGCCAAGAGGTCGGGCGGGATGGAGACGAGCAGTTCTTC. Translation: CASSQEVGRDGDEQFF.

This clonotype was detected many times. The chain carries TRBV12-5 and TRBJ2-3; no reliable D call. This CDR3 contains 11 residues. V lost 6 bases and J 6 bases, leaving 7 bases between the germline ends. Germline CDR1 is LGHNT and CDR2 is FRNRAP. The DNA of the CDR3 is TGTGCTAGTGGACCCGCGGATACGCAGTATTTT. Translated, it gives CASGPADTQYF.

A few counts support this clonotype. This chain links TRBV12-3 or TRBV12-4 with TRBJ2-4; no clear D. V was shortened by 7 bases and J by 7 bases, with 14 bases between the two germline ends. This CDR3 is 13 amino acids long. CDR3 region: CASIGQPANIQYF. The CDR3 DNA follows: TGTGCCAGCATCGGGCAACCGGCCAACATTCAGTACTTC.

The sample holds many counts of this clonotype. The chain is built from TRBV18 and TRBJ1-4, with D possibly being TRBD1 (5 bases). The V end lost 6 bases, the J end lost 5 bases, and 16 bases lay between the germline ends. CDR1 is KGHSH and CDR2 is LQKENI in the germline V gene. This CDR3 contains 15 residues. CDR3 amino acids: CASSPDNRQNEKLFF. In nucleotides, the CDR3 is TGTGCCAGCTCCCCTGACAACAGGCAGAATGAAAAACTGTTTTTT.

This clonotype showed up many times. The chain combines TRBV7-9 with TRBJ2-7; no clear D. Germline CDR1 reads SEHNR; CDR2 reads FQNEAQ (reference sequence). CDR3 length: 16 amino acids. V was clipped by 2 bases and J by 0 bases, with 14 bases between them. The CDR3 DNA follows: TGTGCCAGCAGCTTACCCCGTCAGAGAAGCTCCTACGAGCAGTACTTC. Its protein is CASSLPRQRSSYEQYF.

Here the CDR3 reads CASSSGRAETQYF. The CDR3 DNA is TGTGCCAGCAGTTCAGGCAGGGCAGAGACCCAGTACTTC. The chain couples TRBV6-2 or TRBV6-3 to TRBJ2-5; D is possibly TRBD1 (5 bases). Trimming cost V 4 bases and J 4 bases, with 10 bases left between them. Germline lookup yields CDR1 MNHEY and CDR2 SVGEGT. This CDR3 is 13 amino acids long.

The V gene is TRBV7-9, the J gene TRBJ2-1; D is undetermined. CDR3 length: 16 residues. CDR1 is SEHNR, CDR2 FQNEAQ, per germline (reference sequence). V was clipped by 2 bases and J by 9 bases, with 20 bases between them. The CDR3 region has the DNA TGTGCCAGCAGCTTATGGCCCTCACGCACGCTGCTTGAGCAGTTCTTC. It specifies CASSLWPSRTLLEQFF.

This clonotype was seen many times. The chain couples TRBV24-1 to TRBJ2-1, with 9 bases matching TRBD2. This CDR3 spans 14 amino acids. The germline V gene encodes CDR1 KGHDR and CDR2 SFDVKD. V dropped 9 bases and J dropped 4; count of bases not matched to a gene: 6. The CDR3 spells CATCSGSGYNEQFF. DNA for the CDR3: TGTGCCACCTGTAGCGGGAGTGGTTACAATGAGCAGTTCTTC.

Note on this clonotype: This may be a read error: a much more frequent sequence differs by one nucleotide. The J gene is TRBJ1-6, the V gene TRBV18; maybe TRBD1 (6 bases). Per the germline V gene, CDR1 is KGHSH and CDR2 is LQKENI. The CDR3 loop spans 14 amino acids. The DNA of the CDR3 is TGTGCCGGCTCACCACAGGGACCTAATTCACCCCTCCACTTT. Its translation is CAGSPQGPNSPLHF.

This clonotype was observed at least ten times. The chain joins TRBV3-1 to TRBJ2-7; 10 bases align to TRBD2. Trimming removed 3 bases from V and 5 bases from J; junction bases left unmatched: 4. The CDR3 runs to 14 residues. Per germline, CDR1 LGHDT and CDR2 YNNKEL (reference sequence). This CDR3 reads CASSQSGRAHEQYF. The CDR3, as DNA: TGTGCCAGCAGCCAGAGCGGGAGGGCCCACGAGCAGTACTTC.

This clonotype was seen ten or more times. This chain connects TRBV20-1 to TRBJ2-5; TRBD2 agrees at 9 bases. CDR1 and CDR2 (germline): DFQATT, SNEGSKA (reference sequence). The junction had 7 bases not matched to a gene; V was cut back by 1 base and J by 1 base. This CDR3 is built from 16 residues. As DNA, the CDR3 is TGCAGTGCTAGAGCGGGGCTAGCGGGGTTCCAAGAGACCCAGTACTTC. It yields the protein CSARAGLAGFQETQYF.

This clonotype was seen ten or more times. V usage is TRBV2 and J usage is TRBJ2-1; TRBD1 agrees at 9 bases. The CDR3 contains 13 residues. CDR1 is SNHLY and CDR2 is FYNNEI in the germline V gene. V lost 6 bases, J lost 8 bases, and 5 bases stayed unmatched. The CDR3 nucleotides read TGTGCCAGCAGCTTCGACAGGGGGGATGAGCAGTTCTTC. It codes for CASSFDRGDEQFF.

The V and J genes are TRBV29-1 and TRBJ1-3; no clear D. The V end was cut by 6 bases, the J end by 0 bases, with 12 bases between. The CDR3 covers 14 residues. In germline, CDR1 is SQVTM, CDR2 ANQGSEA. CDR3: CSVVVNLSGNTIYF. As DNA, the CDR3 is TGCAGCGTGGTCGTCAACCTCTCTGGAAACACCATATATTTT.

This clonotype was counted ten times or more. CDR3 sequence (DNA): TGTGCCAGCTGTCCGACGGGTGGGGCCAACGTCCTGACTTTC. Its translation is CASCPTGGANVLTF. This chain uses TRBV7-9 with TRBJ2-6; no definite D call. Trimming left V 8 bases short and J 3 bases short, with 11 bases between. CDR3 length: 14 residues. Per the germline V gene, CDR1 is SEHNR and CDR2 is FQNEAQ (reference sequence).

Many counts were recorded for this clonotype. V is TRBV6-1 and J is TRBJ2-1; 13 positions agree with TRBD2. The CDR3 extends over 18 amino acids. With 5 bases clipped from V and 8 bases from J, the junction kept 15 bases outside the gene matches. Germline-derived CDR1 and CDR2 are MNHNS and SASEGT. The CDR3 DNA reads as TGTGCCAGCAGTCAACTAGCGGGAGGGCCTCGGGCAACCGATGAGCAGTTCTTC. Translated, it gives CASSQLAGGPRATDEQFF.

This clonotype was found a few times. V gene TRBV4-1 combines with J gene TRBJ2-3, with D maybe TRBD2 (6 bases). The CDR3 totals 13 residues. The V gene lost 8 bases and the J gene lost 6 bases, with 15 bases spanning the gap. Germline loops: CDR1 MGHRA, CDR2 YSYEKL. CDR3 nucleotides: TGCGCCAGCGAAGGGGCGGGGAGGGATACGCAGTATTTT. It translates to CASEGAGRDTQYF.